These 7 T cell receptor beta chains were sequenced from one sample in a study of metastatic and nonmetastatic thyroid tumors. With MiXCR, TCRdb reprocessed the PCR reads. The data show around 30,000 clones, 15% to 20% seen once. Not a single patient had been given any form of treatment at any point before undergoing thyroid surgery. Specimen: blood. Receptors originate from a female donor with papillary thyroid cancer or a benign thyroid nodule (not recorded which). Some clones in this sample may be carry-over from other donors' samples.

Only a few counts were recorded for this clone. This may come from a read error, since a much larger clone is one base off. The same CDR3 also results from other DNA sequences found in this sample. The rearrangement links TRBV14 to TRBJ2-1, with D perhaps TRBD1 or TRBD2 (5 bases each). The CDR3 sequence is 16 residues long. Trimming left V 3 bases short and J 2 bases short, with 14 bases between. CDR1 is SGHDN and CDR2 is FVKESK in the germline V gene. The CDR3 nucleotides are TGTGCCAGCAGCCAGTTGGACAAGAGGGCCTACAATGAGCAGTTCTTC. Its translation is CASSQLDKRAYNEQFF.

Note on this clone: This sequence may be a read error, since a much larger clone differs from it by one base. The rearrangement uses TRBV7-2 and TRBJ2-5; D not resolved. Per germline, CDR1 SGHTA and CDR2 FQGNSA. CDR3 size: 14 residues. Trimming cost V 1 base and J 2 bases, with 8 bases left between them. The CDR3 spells CASSLDNVQETQYF. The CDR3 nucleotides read TGTGCCAGCAGCTTAGACAACGTGCAAGAGACCCAGTACTTC.

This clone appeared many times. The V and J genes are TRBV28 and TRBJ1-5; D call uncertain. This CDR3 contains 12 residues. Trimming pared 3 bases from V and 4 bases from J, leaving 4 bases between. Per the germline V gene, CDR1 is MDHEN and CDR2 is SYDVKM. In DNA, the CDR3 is TGTGCCAGCAGTTTGCAGAATCAGCCCCAGCATTTT. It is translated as CASSLQNQPQHF.

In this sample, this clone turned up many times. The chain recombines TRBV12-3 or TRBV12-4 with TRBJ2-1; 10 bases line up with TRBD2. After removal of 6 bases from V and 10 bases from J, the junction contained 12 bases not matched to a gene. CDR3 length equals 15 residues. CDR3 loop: CASRPGTSAVREQFF. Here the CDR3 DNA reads TGTGCCAGCAGACCCGGGACTAGCGCTGTAAGGGAGCAGTTCTTC.

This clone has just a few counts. The CDR3 region is CASSEGQGGGYTF. In nucleotides, the CDR3 is TGTGCCAGCAGTGAAGGACAGGGGGGTGGCTACACCTTC. The V gene is TRBV6-4, the J gene TRBJ1-2; TRBD1 agrees at 10 bases. Germline V gene data show CDR1 as MRHNA and CDR2 as SNTAGT. This CDR3 is 13 amino acids long. Trimming cost V 3 bases and J 7 bases; bases outside gene matches: 2.

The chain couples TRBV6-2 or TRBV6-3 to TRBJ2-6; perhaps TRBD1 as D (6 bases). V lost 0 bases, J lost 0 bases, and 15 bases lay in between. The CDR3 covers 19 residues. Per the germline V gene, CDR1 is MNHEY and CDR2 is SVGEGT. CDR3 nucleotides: TGTGCCAGCAGTTACTCCTTTACAGGGATGTACTCTGGGGCCAACGTCCTGACTTTC. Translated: CASSYSFTGMYSGANVLTF.

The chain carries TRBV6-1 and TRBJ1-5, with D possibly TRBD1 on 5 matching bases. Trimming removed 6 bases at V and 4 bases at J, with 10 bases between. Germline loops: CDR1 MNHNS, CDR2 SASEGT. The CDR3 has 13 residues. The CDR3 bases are TGTGCCAGCAGCTGGGACGGTAATCAGCCCCAGCATTTT. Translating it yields CASSWDGNQPQHF.